This is a list of T cell receptor beta chains from one sample in a study of blood T cell repertoires in COVID-19. Generated by immunoSEQ multiplex PCR, the TCRdb table keeps only in-frame clones and is missing some. The table records about 83,000 clones, 88% of them present only once. Sequenced material: peripheral blood. All receptors derive from a human donor in a cohort sampled during active COVID-19. Each CDR3 is given with its conserved first and last residue. D genes are given only for firm matches. Not every row has a clone size; where given, it reads once, few, many or a size class.

D gene,J gene,clone size,V gene,CDR3 protein
NA,TRBJ2-2,NA,TRBV7-2,CASSLVRTVNTGELFF
TRBD2,TRBJ2-7,NA,TRBV9,CASSVGTKFAEQYF
TRBD1,TRBJ1-3,NA,TRBV18,CASSPIDRAGNTIYF
TRBD1,TRBJ2-7,NA,TRBV5-4,CASSSRDRSSYEQYF
TRBD2,TRBJ2-5,once,TRBV3-1/TRBV3-2,CASSQGREGDGETQYF
NA,TRBJ2-7,NA,TRBV4-2,CASSQDGSGGVSEQYF
NA,TRBJ2-5,NA,TRBV7-2,CASSLRREETQYF
NA,TRBJ2-7,NA,TRBV7-2,CASASQHGPYEQYF
TRBD2,TRBJ2-3,NA,TRBV18,CASSPNRAGGTDTQYF
TRBD2,TRBJ2-3,once,TRBV19,CASSGETSGTDTQYF
TRBD1,TRBJ1-5,NA,TRBV7-2,CASSQRTGGDNQPQHF
NA,TRBJ1-2,NA,TRBV6-5,CASSYPTGYNYGYTF
TRBD1,TRBJ1-2,NA,TRBV7-2,CASSVNRDRDYGYTF
NA,TRBJ2-6,NA,TRBV5-1,CASSLDLRLGAGANVLTF
TRBD1,TRBJ1-1,NA,TRBV5-1,CASIGQGNTEAFF
NA,TRBJ1-6,NA,TRBV3-1/TRBV3-2,CASSQQGSNSPLHF
NA,TRBJ2-2,NA,TRBV19,CASRYPSGGGNTGELFF
NA,TRBJ1-6,NA,TRBV19,CASSIDRVDSPLHF
TRBD1,TRBJ2-2,NA,TRBV7-9,CASSPGQDTGELFF
NA,TRBJ2-3,NA,TRBV7-2,CASSMDSYTDTQYF
NA,TRBJ1-1,once,TRBV7-2,CASSFQYDTEAFF
NA,TRBJ2-3,NA,TRBV5-4,CASSLGQSTDTQYF
TRBD1,TRBJ2-7,NA,TRBV9,CARRGLRGLFFGHEQYF
TRBD1,TRBJ2-4,NA,TRBV9,CASSPRQGAEAKNIQYF
NA,TRBJ1-1,NA,TRBV5-1,CASRKQALPNTEAFF
NA,TRBJ1-1,NA,TRBV6-6,CASTHPGGGLRTEAFF
TRBD2,TRBJ2-5,NA,TRBV20-1,CSASDPGGFMETQYF
TRBD1,TRBJ2-5,NA,TRBV24-1,CATSDPNPGSGQGTLETQYF
NA,TRBJ1-1,NA,TRBV11-3,CASSLVRGAVAFF
NA,TRBJ1-1,NA,TRBV5-1,CASSPGTHVEAFF
TRBD2,TRBJ2-3,NA,TRBV18,CASSPRLAGGTDTQYF
TRBD2,TRBJ2-3,once,TRBV5-6,CASRWTGTSFSDTQYF
TRBD1,TRBJ2-3,NA,TRBV19,CASSFRQGADTQYF
TRBD1,TRBJ2-6,NA,TRBV5-5,CASSDRQGYGANVLTF
NA,TRBJ1-2,NA,TRBV24-1,CATSATDSGYTF
TRBD2,TRBJ2-7,NA,TRBV13,CASSLVAGGFNEQYF
TRBD1,TRBJ1-5,NA,TRBV6-5,CASSPDRDNQPQHF
TRBD1,TRBJ2-3,NA,TRBV3-1/TRBV3-2,CASSLSHLGTVTDTQYF
NA,TRBJ2-1,NA,TRBV10-3,CAISEWDMINEQFF
TRBD2,TRBJ2-3,few,TRBV27,CASRSLAFRDTQYF
NA,TRBJ1-5,NA,TRBV18,CASSRGDSNQPQHF
NA,TRBJ2-5,NA,TRBV18,CASSLTEQETQYF